Below are 30 T cell receptor beta chains sequenced from a single sample in a study of shared clonotypes between healthy human individuals. Naive-designated CD8 cells lacked CD45RO, were positively enriched for CCR7, and omitted terminally differentiated effector memory CD45RA+ cells. The table came from immunoSEQ multiplex PCR; TCRdb's copy has only in-frame clones and leaves some out. The sample holds 800,000 to 950,000 clones; about 96% are singletons and the top ten take around 0.21%. Sequencing was done on a sample of naive CD8+ T cells sorted from blood. The origin of the receptors is a man aged 30 to 45 in good health.

V gene TRBV7-7 combines with J gene TRBJ2-3; 8 bases line up with TRBD1. CDR1 is SSHAT, CDR2 FNYEAQ, per germline (reference sequence). Trimming at V came to 5 bases and at J to 4 bases, leaving 11 bases not matched to a gene. The CDR3 spans 16 residues. CDR3 DNA sequence: TGTGCCAGCAGCCCCCGGACAGGGTGGTTGCCAGATACGCAGTATTTT. It translates to CASSPRTGWLPDTQYF.

The chain employs TRBV5-6 and TRBJ2-7, with TRBD2 identical over 14 bases. This CDR3 is built from 14 residues. Germline assignment: CDR1 SGHDT and CDR2 YYEEEE. After removal of 3 bases from V and 5 bases from J, the junction contained 1 base not matched to a gene. The CDR3 loop is CASSWGLAGDEQYF. In nucleotides, the CDR3 is TGTGCCAGCAGCTGGGGACTAGCGGGAGACGAGCAGTACTTC.

CDR3 coding DNA: TGTGCCAGCAGCTCAGGGGAGGTTCCGGAGACCCAGTACTTC. Protein product: CASSSGEVPETQYF. V is TRBV7-6 and J is TRBJ2-5; either TRBD1 or TRBD2 may fit D (6 bases each). Germline-derived CDR1 and CDR2 are SGHVS and FNYEAQ. The CDR3 has 14 amino acids. Deletions cut 4 bases from V and 5 bases from J, with 14 bases between.

The chain links TRBV18 to TRBJ1-5, with 7 positions matching TRBD1. The germline V gene encodes CDR1 KGHSH and CDR2 LQKENI. V lost 4 bases to trimming and J lost 3 bases; unmatched junction nucleotides: 9. The CDR3 spans 16 residues. The CDR3, as DNA: TGTGCCAGCTCACTTCGGGACAGCCTTTTCAATCAGCCCCAGCATTTT. This gives the protein CASSLRDSLFNQPQHF.

J is TRBJ1-4 and V is TRBV15; a possible D gene is TRBD1 (6 bases). The CDR3 contains 14 residues. The germline CDR1 and CDR2 sequences are LNHNV and YYDKDF (reference sequence). V was clipped by 5 bases and J by 2 bases, with 9 bases between them. In DNA form, the CDR3 reads TGTGCCACCAGCCGGACAGTCACTAATGAAAAACTGTTTTTT. This translates into CATSRTVTNEKLFF.

The chain links TRBV29-1 to TRBJ2-7; no reliable D call. Germline CDR1 and CDR2: SQVTM and ANQGSEA. The CDR3 length is 14 residues. V lost 0 bases and J lost 2, with 11 bases in between. CDR3 DNA sequence: TGCAGCGTTGAAGATTCGGCAGAAACCTACGAGCAGTACTTC. Protein product: CSVEDSAETYEQYF.

V gene TRBV4-1 combines with J gene TRBJ2-3; 8 bases are a match to TRBD2. V lost 6 bases, J lost 2 bases, and 13 bases stayed unmatched. This CDR3 spans 17 amino acids. Germline V CDR1 and CDR2: MGHRA, YSYEKL. The CDR3 here is CASSQRLAQSYTDTQYF. The CDR3 DNA reads as TGCGCCAGCAGTCAACGACTAGCGCAGAGTTACACAGATACGCAGTATTTT.

This chain joins TRBV20-1 and TRBJ2-1, with TRBD2 identical over 10 bases. This CDR3 is built from 11 residues. The trim removed 6 bases at V and 10 bases at J, leaving 3 bases unmatched. Germline values: CDR1 DFQATT, CDR2 SNEGSKA (reference sequence). CDR3 bases: TGCAGTGCGAAGGGACTAGCGGAGCAGTTCTTC. It yields the protein CSAKGLAEQFF.

The V call is TRBV5-4, the J call TRBJ1-2; D uncertain. CDR3 size: 15 residues. Germline V gene sequence: CDR1 SGHNT, CDR2 YYREEE (reference sequence). Trimming left V 4 bases short and J 4 bases short, with 17 bases between. The CDR3 loop reads CASSLLGQRAYGYTF. Written as DNA, the CDR3 is TGTGCCAGCAGCCTACTCGGCCAGAGGGCCTATGGCTACACCTTC.

This clone was seen only once. This sequence joins TRBV6-5 and TRBJ2-1, with 10 bases fitting TRBD2. V trimming: 2 bases; J trimming: 7 bases; junction bases outside the gene matches: 5. This CDR3 has 15 amino acids. CDR1 is MNHEY and CDR2 is SVGAGI in the germline V gene. CDR3 amino acids: CASSYVTSGKNEQFF. The CDR3, as DNA: TGTGCCAGCAGTTACGTCACTAGCGGGAAGAATGAGCAGTTCTTC.

This chain connects TRBV28 to TRBJ2-7, with D maybe TRBD2 (7 bases). V was pared by 5 bases and J by 5 bases, with 16 bases between. The CDR3 runs 14 residues. The germline V gene encodes CDR1 MDHEN and CDR2 SYDVKM. This chain's CDR3 is CASSPGGGLDEQYF. Here the CDR3 DNA reads TGTGCCAGCAGTCCGGGCGGGGGCCTGGACGAGCAGTACTTC. Full variable domain (rest looked up from reference TRBV28 and TRBJ2-7): DVKVTQSSRYLVKRTGEKVFLECVQDMDHENMFWYRQDPGLGLRLIYFSYDVKMKEKGDIPEGYSVSREKKERFSLILESASTNQTSMYLCASSPGGGLDEQYFGPGTRLTVT.

The genes are TRBV5-8 and TRBJ1-5, with D unclear. This CDR3 spans 14 amino acids. Germline V gene sequence: CDR1 SGHTS, CDR2 YDEGEE. Between the trimmed V and J ends, which lost 0 bases and 5 bases, there was a span of 9 bases. The DNA for the CDR3 is TGTGCCAGCAGCTTGGTACCACCAGATCAGCCCCAGCATTTT. This codes for CASSLVPPDQPQHF.

The chain combines TRBV27 with TRBJ1-5; D possibly corresponds to TRBD1 (5 bases). This CDR3 comprises 15 residues. Trimming left V 5 bases short and J 4 bases short, with 15 bases between. The germline V gene has CDR1 MNHEY and CDR2 SMNVEV (reference sequence). In DNA, the CDR3 is TGTGCCAGCAGTCCAGGGACGGTTCCAAATCAGCCCCAGCATTTT. This translates into CASSPGTVPNQPQHF.

V and J are TRBV6-6 and TRBJ2-7, with TRBD1 identical over 7 bases. CDR1 MNHNY and CDR2 SVGAGI come from the germline V gene (reference sequence). Trimming cost V 2 bases and J 4 bases; bases outside gene matches: 8. The CDR3 is 15 residues long. The CDR3 loop is CASSYIRDRPYEQYF. The CDR3 DNA is TGTGCCAGCAGTTACATCCGGGACAGACCGTACGAGCAGTACTTC.

The chain uses TRBV2 and TRBJ1-2; D is undetermined. The V gene's germline CDR1 is SNHLY and CDR2 FYNNEI. Trimming pared 8 bases from V and 0 bases from J, leaving 4 bases between. The CDR3 spans 11 residues. The CDR3 nucleotides are TGTGCCAGCGTATCTAACTATGGCTACACCTTC. Protein product: CASVSNYGYTF.

The rearrangement uses TRBV7-9 and TRBJ2-3, with TRBD1 matching 9 bases. This CDR3 is built from 14 residues. Trimming took 5 bases from V and 10 from J; bases not matched to a gene: 10. The germline V gene encodes CDR1 SEHNR and CDR2 FQNEAQ (reference sequence). Here the CDR3 DNA reads TGTGCCAGCAGCCACCGCGACAGGGGGGGATCGCAGTATTTT. This codes for CASSHRDRGGSQYF.

The chain carries TRBV19 and TRBJ2-7, with a weak D call TRBD2 (5 bases). The CDR3 is 14 residues long. CDR1 and CDR2 (germline): LNHDA, SQIVND (reference sequence). Trimming left V 3 bases short and J 5 bases short, with 14 bases between. In DNA form, the CDR3 reads TGTGCCAGTAGTATTGCGGGCAGACTCGACGAGCAGTACTTC. Encoded protein: CASSIAGRLDEQYF.

The CDR3 sequence: CSVVTAVGNTIYF. In nucleotides, the CDR3 is TGCAGCGTGGTTACAGCTGTCGGAAACACCATATATTTT. The chain carries TRBV29-1 and TRBJ1-3; D remains unclear. The CDR3 has 13 residues. Germline loops: CDR1 SQVTM, CDR2 ANQGSEA. V lost 6 bases to trimming and J lost 4 bases, with 13 bases between them.

The V and J genes are TRBV11-2 and TRBJ2-3; D unresolved. The germline gives CDR1 SGHAT, CDR2 FQNNGV. V was clipped by 2 bases and J by 7 bases, with 7 bases between them. CDR3 length: 12 amino acids. The CDR3 here is CASSLYTNTQYF. CDR3 DNA sequence: TGTGCCAGCAGCTTATATACAAATACGCAGTATTTT.

V and J are TRBV9 and TRBJ2-3; 10 bases line up with TRBD1. V lost 3 bases to trimming and J lost 5 bases; unmatched junction nucleotides: 6. The CDR3 is 15 residues long. CDR1 is SGDLS, CDR2 YYNGEE, per germline. The CDR3 loop reads CASSAGQGEGDTQYF. CDR3 coding DNA: TGTGCCAGCAGCGCTGGACAGGGGGAGGGAGATACGCAGTATTTT.

This rearrangement joins TRBV4-1 to TRBJ2-2; D not resolved. Germline V gives CDR1 MGHRA, CDR2 YSYEKL. There are 13 residues in the CDR3. V lost 4 bases to trimming and J lost 6 bases, with 9 bases between them. CDR3 DNA: TGCGCCAGCAGCCCCCATGTAGCCGGGGAGCTGTTTTTT. Translating it yields CASSPHVAGELFF.

The V gene is TRBV7-9, the J gene TRBJ2-4; the match to TRBD1 covers 9 bases. Germline V gene data show CDR1 as SEHNR and CDR2 as FQNEAQ (reference sequence). The CDR3 consists of 15 residues. J lost 6 bases, V lost 2 bases, and 5 bases had no gene match. The CDR3 region has the DNA TGTGCCAGCAGCTTACCGATGGGACAGGGAAACATTCAGTACTTC. Amino acid sequence: CASSLPMGQGNIQYF.

The J gene is TRBJ2-7, the V gene TRBV7-9, with D possibly being TRBD1 (5 bases). The CDR3 loop spans 16 amino acids. Germline CDR1 and CDR2: SEHNR and FQNEAQ (reference sequence). With 5 bases removed from V and 0 bases from J, the gap between germline ends came to 17 bases. The CDR3 sequence: CASSGRPGPHSYEQYF. Here the CDR3 DNA reads TGTGCCAGCAGCGGCCGGCCAGGGCCACACTCCTACGAGCAGTACTTC.

This chain joins TRBV5-5 and TRBJ2-7; a possible D gene is TRBD2 (6 bases). V dropped 4 bases and J dropped 4 bases, with 33 bases sitting between them. Per germline, CDR1 SGHKS and CDR2 YYEKEE (reference sequence). This CDR3 region has 20 residues. The CDR3 sequence is CASSHFGLGEAERVPYEQYF. In DNA form, the CDR3 reads TGTGCCAGCAGCCATTTCGGGTTAGGGGAAGCTGAGCGGGTCCCGTACGAGCAGTACTTC.

J is TRBJ2-1 and V is TRBV4-3; no reliable D call. V lost 0 bases and J lost 7, with 16 bases in between. This CDR3 is built from 16 residues. The germline CDR1 and CDR2 sequences are LGHNA and YSLEER. The CDR3 region has the DNA TGCGCCAGCAGCCAAGATAGGGCCGACGGAGCTAATGAGCAGTTCTTC. Protein product: CASSQDRADGANEQFF.

CDR3 sequence (DNA): TGTGCCAGCAGTCCAATAGGGGGGACAGACTCCTACGAGCAGTACTTC. Translation gives CASSPIGGTDSYEQYF. V and J are TRBV7-9 and TRBJ2-7; maybe TRBD1 (7 bases). V lost 6 bases and J lost 0, with 18 bases in between. In germline, CDR1 is SEHNR, CDR2 FQNEAQ (reference sequence). The CDR3 length is 16 residues. Full variable domain (outside the CDR3, taken from reference TRBV7-9 and TRBJ2-7): DTGVSQNPRHKITKRGQNVTFRCDPISEHNRLYWYRQTLGQGPEFLTYFQNEAQLEKSRLLSDRFSAERPKGSFSTLEIQRTEQGDSAMYLCASSPIGGTDSYEQYFGPGTRLTVT.

V is TRBV27 and J is TRBJ1-4; 8 bases line up with TRBD1. CDR1 is MNHEY and CDR2 is SMNVEV in the germline V gene (reference sequence). The CDR3 consists of 15 residues. The ends lost 6 bases at V and 8 bases at J; junction bases unmatched: 11. This chain's CDR3 is CASSWGGQGWEKLFF. The CDR3, as DNA: TGTGCCAGCAGCTGGGGAGGACAGGGCTGGGAAAAACTGTTTTTT.

This clone showed up just a few times. The chain has TRBV19 and TRBJ2-7; 10 bases are shared with TRBD2. The V gene end was trimmed by 5 bases and the J gene end by 4 bases; junction bases not matched to a gene: 11. The CDR3 length is 16 residues. Germline loops: CDR1 LNHDA, CDR2 SQIVND (reference sequence). The CDR3, as DNA: TGTGCCAGTAGTCTCTCCGGACTAGCGGCTTCATACGAGCAGTACTTC. Its protein product is CASSLSGLAASYEQYF.

Points on this clone: The sample carries other DNA sequences with the same CDR3. The chain couples TRBV27 to TRBJ2-7; 7 bases are a match to TRBD2. Unmatched junction bases numbered 5, after V lost 0 bases and J lost 3 bases. There are 15 residues in the CDR3. Germline V lookup: CDR1 MNHEY, CDR2 SMNVEV (reference sequence). The CDR3 reads CASSLSGGSSYEQYF. The CDR3 DNA sequence: TGTGCCAGCAGTTTATCCGGCGGGAGTAGCTACGAGCAGTACTTC.

V usage is TRBV7-9 and J usage is TRBJ1-5, with 7 bases lining up with TRBD1. The V segment lost 3 bases and the J segment 2 bases; nucleotides outside the gene matches: 4. Germline CDR1 and CDR2: SEHNR and FQNEAQ (reference sequence). The length of the CDR3 is 15 residues. CDR3 amino acids: CASSLTGKGNQPQHF. The CDR3 nucleotides are TGTGCCAGCAGCTTGACAGGGAAAGGCAATCAGCCCCAGCATTTT.